Shown below are 23 T cell receptor beta chains from a single sample sequenced in a study of cytomegalovirus exposure and HLA in healthy donors. PCR used 60 Vbeta primers and 13 Jbeta primers. The data were produced by immunoSEQ multiplex PCR, yet TCRdb's version contains in-frame clones alone and is incomplete. Here the sample spans approximately 110,000 clones, about 68% being singletons. The sample comprised PBMCs. These receptors were collected from a young man in good health and CMV-seropositive.

This chain uses TRBV6-5 with TRBJ1-4, with 10 nucleotides matching TRBD1. V lost 4 bases to trimming and J lost 7 bases; unmatched junction nucleotides: 3. The length of the CDR3 is 14 residues. The germline V gene has CDR1 MNHEY and CDR2 SVGAGI. CDR3 nucleotide sequence: TGTGCCAGCAGTTCGGACAGGGGGGGTGAAAAACTGTTTTTT. Translation gives CASSSDRGGEKLFF.

This chain joins TRBV19 and TRBJ1-5; 7 bases are a match to TRBD1. Trimming removed 7 bases from V and 1 base from J; junction bases left unmatched: 1. Germline CDR1 is LNHDA and CDR2 is SQIVND (reference sequence). This CDR3 comprises 13 residues. In nucleotides, the CDR3 is TGTGCCAGTACGACAGGGAGCAATCAGCCCCAGCATTTT. Residues: CASTTGSNQPQHF. The variable domain in full, with the rest retrieved from reference TRBV19 and TRBJ1-5, is DGGITQSPKYLFRKEGQNVTLSCEQNLNHDAMYWYRQDPGQGLRLIYYSQIVNDFQKGDIAEGYSVSREKKESFPLTVTSAQKNPTAFYLCASTTGSNQPQHFGDGTRLSIL.

The chain uses TRBV7-6 and TRBJ1-3; maybe TRBD1 (5 bases). The germline V and J ends were trimmed by 5 bases and 3 bases, with 11 bases remaining between them. The germline V gene has CDR1 SGHVS and CDR2 FNYEAQ. The CDR3 consists of 14 residues. Here the CDR3 reads CASSPGPGGNTIYF. The DNA for the CDR3 is TGTGCCAGCAGCCCAGGGCCCGGTGGAAACACCATATATTTT.

The gene calls are TRBV6-1 and TRBJ2-3; possibly TRBD2 for D (5 bases). This CDR3 region has 13 residues. Germline loops: CDR1 MNHNS, CDR2 SASEGT. Trimming pared 8 bases from V and 6 bases from J, leaving 15 bases between. The CDR3 bases are TGTGCCAGCTTGGCAAGAGGGCCGGATACGCAGTATTTT. Translation: CASLARGPDTQYF.

The CDR3 coding sequence is TGTGCCAGCAGTAACGGGGACAGCTATGGCTACACCTTC. Protein: CASSNGDSYGYTF. J is TRBJ1-2 and V is TRBV6-4, with TRBD1 matching 7 bases. J gave up 4 bases and V 5 bases, and 4 bases lay outside the gene matches. This CDR3 is built from 13 residues. Looked up from germline, CDR1 is MRHNA and CDR2 is SNTAGT.

The chain joins TRBV19 to TRBJ2-7; D unclear. Per germline, CDR1 LNHDA and CDR2 SQIVND (reference sequence). The CDR3 length is 13 residues. V shed 5 bases and J shed 0 bases, with 8 bases lying between them. CDR3: CASSVEPSYEQYF. CDR3 nucleotides: TGTGCCAGTAGTGTCGAGCCCTCCTACGAGCAGTACTTC.

This rearrangement joins TRBV5-5 to TRBJ2-3; weak D call: TRBD1 (6 bases). Trimming removed 1 base from V and 3 bases from J, with 9 bases in between. The CDR3 has 14 residues. Germline assignment: CDR1 SGHKS and CDR2 YYEKEE (reference sequence). CDR3 residues: CASSLLDSTDTQYF. The CDR3 DNA sequence: TGTGCCAGCAGCTTGCTGGACAGTACAGATACGCAGTATTTT. The full variable domain, in which reference TRBV5-5 and TRBJ2-3 provide the parts outside the CDR3, is DAGVTQSPTHLIKTRGQQVTLRCSPISGHKSVSWYQQVLGQGPQFIFQYYEKEERGRGNFPDRFSARQFPNYSSELNVNALLLGDSALYLCASSLLDSTDTQYFGPGTRLTVL.

This clone was seen a few times. The V call is TRBV7-2, the J call TRBJ2-5, with D perhaps TRBD1 (5 bases). Germline CDR1 reads SGHTA; CDR2 reads FQGNSA. V dropped 3 bases and J dropped 1 base, with 6 bases sitting between them. The CDR3 runs to 13 residues. The CDR3 region is CASSFRAQETQYF. DNA of the CDR3: TGTGCCAGCAGCTTCAGGGCCCAAGAGACCCAGTACTTC.

The chain joins TRBV10-1 to TRBJ1-2; a weak D match, TRBD1 (5 bases). The CDR3 covers 15 residues. The V gene lost 3 bases and the J gene lost 0 bases, with 11 bases spanning the gap. CDR1 WNHNN and CDR2 SYGVQD come from the germline V gene (reference sequence). The CDR3 loop is CASSDRVGANYGYTF. As DNA, the CDR3 is TGCGCCAGCAGTGACAGGGTAGGGGCTAACTATGGCTACACCTTC.

This sequence joins TRBV10-3 and TRBJ1-2, with D hard to call. Germline CDR1 is ENHRY and CDR2 is SYGVKD. Trimming stripped 3 bases from V and 2 bases from J, with 10 bases between. There are 14 residues in the CDR3. CDR3 nucleotides: TGTGCCATCAGTGAAGTCGGTATAAACTATGGCTACACCTTC. This encodes CAISEVGINYGYTF.

This chain joins TRBV4-1 and TRBJ1-2, with TRBD1 identical over 8 bases. Looked up from germline, CDR1 is MGHRA and CDR2 is YSYEKL. V gave up 2 bases and J gave up 3 bases; unmatched junction bases: 8. CDR3 length: 16 amino acids. CDR3 region: CASSQLTTGEDYGYTF. CDR3 sequence (DNA): TGCGCCAGCAGCCAACTTACGACAGGGGAGGACTATGGCTACACCTTC.

The rearrangement links TRBV6-1 to TRBJ1-6, with a weak D call TRBD1 (5 bases). V was clipped by 2 bases and J by 6 bases, with 14 bases between them. CDR3 size: 16 residues. Looked up from germline, CDR1 is MNHNS and CDR2 is SASEGT. CDR3 sequence: CASSEWAGNSNSPLHF. DNA of the CDR3: TGTGCCAGCAGTGAATGGGCAGGGAACTCTAATTCACCCCTCCACTTT.

About this clone: Other nucleotide sequences in the sample specify the same CDR3. The chain is built from TRBV30 and TRBJ2-7, with a tentative D call TRBD1 (5 bases). The germline gives CDR1 GTSNPN, CDR2 SVGIG (reference sequence). CDR3 length: 13 amino acids. Trimming left V 6 bases short and J 3 bases short, with 15 bases between. The CDR3, as DNA: TGTGCCTGTGCAGGGCAAGTCGGCTACGAGCAGTACTTC. Translated: CACAGQVGYEQYF.

V and J are TRBV4-1 and TRBJ2-1; 14 positions agree with TRBD2. Germline V gene sequence: CDR1 MGHRA, CDR2 YSYEKL. V lost 4 bases and J lost 6; bases outside the gene matches: 2. The CDR3 sequence is 15 residues long. The DNA of the CDR3 is TGCGCCAGCAGCCCCGGACTAGCGGGGGGCAATGAGCAGTTCTTC. Protein product: CASSPGLAGGNEQFF.

This clone was detected only a few times. The chain recombines TRBV4-1 with TRBJ1-3; 7 bases match TRBD1. The germline V gene encodes CDR1 MGHRA and CDR2 YSYEKL. The CDR3 runs to 14 residues. The ends lost 4 bases at V and 3 bases at J; junction bases unmatched: 3. CDR3: CASSRQGVGNTIYF. CDR3 nucleotide sequence: TGCGCCAGCAGCCGACAGGGAGTTGGAAACACCATATATTTT.

The genes are TRBV7-2 and TRBJ1-5; D ambiguous. The V and J ends lost 5 bases and 7 bases respectively, with 9 bases between them. In germline, CDR1 is SGHTA, CDR2 FQGNSA. This CDR3 contains 12 residues. CDR3: CASSRPGQPQHF. The CDR3 DNA reads as TGTGCCAGCAGCCGCCCCGGGCAGCCCCAGCATTTT.

The chain combines TRBV9 with TRBJ2-1; the match to TRBD2 covers 7 bases. The length of the CDR3 is 15 residues. With V trimmed by 4 bases and J by 5 bases, 9 bases remained unmatched. Germline V gene lookup returns CDR1 SGDLS and CDR2 YYNGEE. The CDR3 sequence: CASSSRGGPDNEQFF. The CDR3, as DNA: TGTGCCAGCAGCTCCCGCGGGGGACCTGACAATGAGCAGTTCTTC.

This sequence joins TRBV5-4 and TRBJ2-2; TRBD2 might be the D (5 bases). Trimming cost V 0 bases and J 0 bases, with 6 bases left between them. This CDR3 is 15 amino acids long. Germline CDR1 SGHNT, CDR2 YYREEE (reference sequence). The CDR3 nucleotides are TGTGCCAGCAGCTTGGCGGACTCGAACACCGGGGAGCTGTTTTTT. It specifies CASSLADSNTGELFF.

In nucleotides, the CDR3 is TGTGCCAGCAGTTACCGCTCTACAGGGAGCACTGAAGCTTTCTTT. Translated, it gives CASSYRSTGSTEAFF. The chain combines TRBV6-5 with TRBJ1-1; D perhaps matches TRBD1 (6 bases). This CDR3 has 15 amino acids. From germline, CDR1 is MNHEY and CDR2 SVGAGI. Trimming shortened V by 2 bases and J by 4 bases, and 14 bases separated the two germline ends.

The V gene is TRBV27, the J gene TRBJ2-7, with TRBD1 as a possible D gene (5 bases). The CDR3 is made up of 14 amino acids. Deletions cut 3 bases from V and 3 bases from J, with 12 bases between. Germline CDR1 MNHEY, CDR2 SMNVEV (reference sequence). The CDR3 is CASSFGRVGYEQYF. As DNA, the CDR3 is TGTGCCAGCAGTTTCGGCAGGGTTGGCTACGAGCAGTACTTC.

The DNA for the CDR3 is TGTTCCGAACAGGCGTGGGGAGAGACCCAGTACTTC. It specifies CSEQAWGETQYF. The J gene is TRBJ2-5, the V gene TRBV7-9; a possible D gene is TRBD1 (5 bases). Germline CDR1 and CDR2: SEHNR and FQNEAQ (reference sequence). The CDR3 consists of 12 residues.

The CDR3 DNA is TGCGCCAGCAGCTTGGCCGACGGGGGGCGCCTGATTGAAGCTTTCTTT. This gives the protein CASSLADGGRLIEAFF. V gene TRBV5-1 combines with J gene TRBJ1-1; tentatively, D is TRBD1 (6 bases). V was cut by 0 bases and J by 7 bases, with 19 bases left in between. This CDR3 spans 16 amino acids. Per germline, CDR1 SGHRS and CDR2 YFSETQ.

The J gene is TRBJ1-1, the V gene TRBV7-9; D possibly corresponds to TRBD1 (5 bases). From germline, CDR1 is SEHNR and CDR2 FQNEAQ (reference sequence). The V end was cut by 1 base, the J end by 4 bases, with 10 bases between. The CDR3 has 14 amino acids. In DNA, the CDR3 is TGTGCCAGCAGCTTAGATGGGGGGAGCACTGAAGCTTTCTTT. This codes for CASSLDGGSTEAFF.